Below are 8 T cell receptor beta chains sequenced from a single sample in a study of blood T cell repertoires in COVID-19. This table comes from immunoSEQ multiplex PCR, and its TCRdb copy is limited to in-frame clones, with some not included. The repertoire includes 60,000 to 85,000 clones, 85% to 90% of them detected once, and 1.9% sits in the top ten. Sequenced sample: peripheral blood. Receptors were obtained from a woman older than 75 with active or convalescent COVID-19.

The V and J genes are TRBV27 and TRBJ2-7; 9 bases are a match to TRBD2. CDR1 and CDR2 from the germline V gene are MNHEY and SMNVEV (reference sequence). This CDR3 has 16 amino acids. The ends lost 2 bases at V and 7 bases at J; junction bases unmatched: 12. CDR3 in amino acids: CASSLRGAGGALEQYF. In DNA, the CDR3 is TGTGCCAGCAGTTTAAGGGGAGCGGGAGGAGCACTGGAGCAGTACTTC.

The CDR3 DNA reads TGTGCCAGCAGTGAAGGACAGGGTGTTTTCTTGAGAAATAACACCGGGGAGCTGTTTTTT. Its translation is CASSEGQGVFLRNNTGELFF. V usage is TRBV2 and J usage is TRBJ2-2, with TRBD1 matching 7 bases. The CDR3 length is 20 residues. The germline V gene has CDR1 SNHLY and CDR2 FYNNEI. V trimming: 1 base; J trimming: 2 bases; junction bases outside the gene matches: 16.

V gene TRBV7-9 combines with J gene TRBJ2-2, with D tentatively TRBD1 (7 bases). The CDR3 is made up of 16 amino acids. V was shortened by 5 bases and J by 4 bases, with 17 bases between the two germline ends. Germline values: CDR1 SEHNR, CDR2 FQNEAQ (reference sequence). CDR3 bases: TGTGCCAGCAGCCCCCTAAGACAGGGAGGCACCGGGGAGCTGTTTTTT. Amino acid sequence: CASSPLRQGGTGELFF.

CDR3 loop: CASSLLGVDTEAFF. The CDR3 nucleotides are TGTGCCAGCAGCTTGTTAGGGGTGGACACTGAAGCTTTCTTT. V usage is TRBV5-4 and J usage is TRBJ1-1; weak D call: TRBD1 (5 bases). The CDR3 has 14 residues. CDR1 is SGHNT, CDR2 YYREEE, per germline (reference sequence). Trimming took 1 base from V and 3 from J, leaving 10 bases between them.

The rearrangement joins TRBV18 to TRBJ1-6, with 7 nucleotides matching TRBD1. Per germline, CDR1 KGHSH and CDR2 LQKENI. The CDR3 extends over 17 amino acids. The J segment lost 6 bases and the V segment lost 2 bases, leaving 10 bases of the junction unmatched. Here the CDR3 DNA reads TGTGCCAGCTCACCATGGGCCGGACAGGACTCTAATTCACCCCTCCACTTT. Amino acid sequence: CASSPWAGQDSNSPLHF. The full variable domain, in which reference TRBV18 and TRBJ1-6 provide the parts outside the CDR3, is NAGVMQNPRHLVRRRGQEARLRCSPMKGHSHVYWYRQLPEEGLKFMVYLQKENIIDESGMPKERFSAEFPKEGPSILRIQQVVRGDSAAYFCASSPWAGQDSNSPLHFGNGTRLTVT.

This chain links TRBV6-5 with TRBJ2-7; D call uncertain. This CDR3 has 12 residues. The germline V and J ends were trimmed by 5 bases and 5 bases, with 10 bases remaining between them. Per germline, CDR1 MNHEY and CDR2 SVGAGI. The CDR3 spells CASSRGPDEQYF. As DNA, the CDR3 is TGTGCCAGCAGTCGCGGCCCTGACGAGCAGTACTTC.

The chain couples TRBV2 to TRBJ1-1; TRBD1 aligns across 10 bases. Germline trimming cut 4 bases from V and 11 bases from J; bases unmatched to any gene: 1. This CDR3 contains 11 residues. Germline CDR1 SNHLY, CDR2 FYNNEI. This CDR3 reads CASSGQGAAFF. The CDR3 DNA follows: TGTGCCAGCAGTGGACAGGGGGCGGCTTTCTTT.

The chain is built from TRBV11-3 and TRBJ2-1, with 7 bases aligning to TRBD1. The germline gives CDR1 SGHNT, CDR2 YENEEA. CDR3 length: 16 amino acids. The junction had 5 bases not matched to a gene; V was cut back by 3 bases and J by 0 bases. The CDR3 reads CASSFRSGGSYNEQFF. For the CDR3, the DNA is TGTGCCAGCAGCTTCCGCTCAGGGGGCTCCTACAATGAGCAGTTCTTC.